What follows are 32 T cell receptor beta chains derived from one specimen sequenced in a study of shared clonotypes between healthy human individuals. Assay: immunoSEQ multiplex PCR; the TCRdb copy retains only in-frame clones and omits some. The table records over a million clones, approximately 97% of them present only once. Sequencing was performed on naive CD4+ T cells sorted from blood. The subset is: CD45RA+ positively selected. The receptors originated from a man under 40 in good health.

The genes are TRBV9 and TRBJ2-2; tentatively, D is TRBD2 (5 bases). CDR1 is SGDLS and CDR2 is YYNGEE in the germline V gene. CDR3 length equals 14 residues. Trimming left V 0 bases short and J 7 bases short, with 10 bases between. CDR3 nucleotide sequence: TGTGCCAGCAGCGTAGGGGCCGGGAACGGGGAGCTGTTTTTT. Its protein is CASSVGAGNGELFF.

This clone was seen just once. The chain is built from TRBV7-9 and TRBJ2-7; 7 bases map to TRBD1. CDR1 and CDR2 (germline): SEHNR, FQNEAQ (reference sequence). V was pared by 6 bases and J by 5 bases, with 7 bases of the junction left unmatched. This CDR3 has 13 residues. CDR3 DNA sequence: TGTGCCAGCAGTTTCGACAGGGTCAACGAGCAGTACTTC. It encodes CASSFDRVNEQYF.

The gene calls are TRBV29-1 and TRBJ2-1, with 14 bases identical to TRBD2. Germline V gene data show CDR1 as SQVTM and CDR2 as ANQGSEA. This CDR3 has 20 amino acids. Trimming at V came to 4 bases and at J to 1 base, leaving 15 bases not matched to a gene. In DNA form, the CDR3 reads TGCAGCGTTGGACCCATGACTAGCGGGAGGGTCGGGGCGTCCTACAATGAGCAGTTCTTC. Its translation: CSVGPMTSGRVGASYNEQFF.

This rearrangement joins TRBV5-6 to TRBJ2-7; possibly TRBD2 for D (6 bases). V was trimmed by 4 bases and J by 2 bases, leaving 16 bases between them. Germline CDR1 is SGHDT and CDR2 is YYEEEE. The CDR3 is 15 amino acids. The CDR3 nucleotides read TGTGCCAGCAGCCCGGGTTCGCAGCGGGCCTACGAGCAGTACTTC. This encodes CASSPGSQRAYEQYF. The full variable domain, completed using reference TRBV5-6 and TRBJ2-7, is DAGVTQSPTHLIKTRGQQVTLRCSPKSGHDTVSWYQQALGQGPQFIFQYYEEEERQRGNFPDRFSGHQFPNYSSELNVNALLLGDSALYLCASSPGSQRAYEQYFGPGTRLTVT.

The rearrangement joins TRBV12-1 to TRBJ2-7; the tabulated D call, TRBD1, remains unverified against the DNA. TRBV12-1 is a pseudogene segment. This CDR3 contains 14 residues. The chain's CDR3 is CASSPQGETYEQYF. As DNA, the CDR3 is TGTGCCAGCAGCCCACAGGGTGAAACCTACGAGCAGTACTTC.

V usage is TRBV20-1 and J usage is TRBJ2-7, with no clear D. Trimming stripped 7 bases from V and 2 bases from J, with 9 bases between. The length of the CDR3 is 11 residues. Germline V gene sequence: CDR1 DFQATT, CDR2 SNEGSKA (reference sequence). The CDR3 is CSGGEPYEQYF. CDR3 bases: TGCAGTGGAGGTGAACCCTACGAGCAGTACTTC.

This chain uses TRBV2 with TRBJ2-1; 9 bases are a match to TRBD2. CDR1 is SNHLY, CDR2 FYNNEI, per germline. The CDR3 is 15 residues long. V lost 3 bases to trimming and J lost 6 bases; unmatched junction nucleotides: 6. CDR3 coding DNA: TGTGCCAGCAGTGAGAGGGGACTAGCTAGCAATGAGCAGTTCTTC. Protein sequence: CASSERGLASNEQFF.

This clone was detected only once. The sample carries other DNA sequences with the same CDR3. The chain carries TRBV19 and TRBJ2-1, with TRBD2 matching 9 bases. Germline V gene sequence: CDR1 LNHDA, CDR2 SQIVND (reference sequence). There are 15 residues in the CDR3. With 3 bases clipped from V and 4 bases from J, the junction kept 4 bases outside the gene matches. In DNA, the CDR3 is TGTGCCAGTAGTATCGGACTAGCGCCTTACAATGAGCAGTTCTTC. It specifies CASSIGLAPYNEQFF.

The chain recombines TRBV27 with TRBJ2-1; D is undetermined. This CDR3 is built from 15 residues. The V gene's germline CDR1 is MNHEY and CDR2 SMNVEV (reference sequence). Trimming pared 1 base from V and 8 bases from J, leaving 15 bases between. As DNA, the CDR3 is TGTGCCAGCAGTTTATACCCCGGAACTTGGTATGAGCAGTTCTTC. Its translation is CASSLYPGTWYEQFF.

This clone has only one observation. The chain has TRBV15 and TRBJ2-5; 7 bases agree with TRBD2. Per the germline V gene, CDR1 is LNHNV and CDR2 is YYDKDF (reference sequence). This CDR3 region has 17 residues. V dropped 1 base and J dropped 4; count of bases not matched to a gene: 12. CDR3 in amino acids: CATSRGPSAGARETQYF. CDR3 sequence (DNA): TGTGCCACCAGCAGAGGCCCCTCGGCGGGAGCACGAGAGACCCAGTACTTC. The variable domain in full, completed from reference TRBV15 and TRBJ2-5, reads DAMVIQNPRYQVTQFGKPVTLSCSQTLNHNVMYWYQQKSSQAPKLLFHYYDKDFNNEADTPDNFQSRRPNTSFCFLDIRSPGLGDTAMYLCATSRGPSAGARETQYFGPGTRLLVL.

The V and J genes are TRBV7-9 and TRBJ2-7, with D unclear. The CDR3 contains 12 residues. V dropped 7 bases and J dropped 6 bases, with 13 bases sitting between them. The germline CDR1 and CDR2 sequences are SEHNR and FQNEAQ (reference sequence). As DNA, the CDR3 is TGTGCCAGCACCCGGCTGGAAAGCGAGCAGTACTTC. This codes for CASTRLESEQYF. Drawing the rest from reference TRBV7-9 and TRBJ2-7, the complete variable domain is DTGVSQNPRHKITKRGQNVTFRCDPISEHNRLYWYRQTLGQGPEFLTYFQNEAQLEKSRLLSDRFSAERPKGSFSTLEIQRTEQGDSAMYLCASTRLESEQYFGPGTRLTVT.

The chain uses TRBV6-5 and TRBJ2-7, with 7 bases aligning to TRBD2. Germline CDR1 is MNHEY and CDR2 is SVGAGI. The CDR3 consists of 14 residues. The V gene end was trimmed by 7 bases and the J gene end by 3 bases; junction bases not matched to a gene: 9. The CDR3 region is CASKQAGDDYEQYF. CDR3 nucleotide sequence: TGTGCCAGCAAGCAGGCGGGGGACGACTACGAGCAGTACTTC.

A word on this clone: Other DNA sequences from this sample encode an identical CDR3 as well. CDR3 amino acids: CSARVGETQYF. The CDR3 DNA sequence: TGCAGTGCGAGGGTTGGGGAGACCCAGTACTTC. V usage is TRBV20-1 and J usage is TRBJ2-5; D possibly corresponds to TRBD2 (5 bases). There are 11 residues in the CDR3. Trimming pared 6 bases from V and 5 bases from J, leaving 10 bases between. The germline V gene has CDR1 DFQATT and CDR2 SNEGSKA (reference sequence).

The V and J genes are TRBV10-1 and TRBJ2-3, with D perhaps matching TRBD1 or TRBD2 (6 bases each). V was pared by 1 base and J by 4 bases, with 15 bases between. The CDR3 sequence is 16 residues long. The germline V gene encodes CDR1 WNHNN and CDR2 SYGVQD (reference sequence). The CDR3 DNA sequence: TGCGCCAGCAGTGAGTGGGGGGCCCACGCGGCAGATACGCAGTATTTT. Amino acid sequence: CASSEWGAHAADTQYF.

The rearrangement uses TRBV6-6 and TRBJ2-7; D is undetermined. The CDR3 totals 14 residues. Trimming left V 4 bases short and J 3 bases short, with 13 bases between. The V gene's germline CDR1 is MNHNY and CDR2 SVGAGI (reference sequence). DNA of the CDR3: TGTGCCAGCAGTTTAGGGCAGGATAACTACGAGCAGTACTTC. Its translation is CASSLGQDNYEQYF.

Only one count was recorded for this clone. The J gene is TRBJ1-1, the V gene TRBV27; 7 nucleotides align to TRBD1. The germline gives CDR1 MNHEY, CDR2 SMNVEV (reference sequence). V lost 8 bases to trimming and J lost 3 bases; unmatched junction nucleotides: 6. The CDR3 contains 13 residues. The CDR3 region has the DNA TGTGCCAGCGGGACAGTTTCTTACACTGAAGCTTTCTTT. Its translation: CASGTVSYTEAFF.

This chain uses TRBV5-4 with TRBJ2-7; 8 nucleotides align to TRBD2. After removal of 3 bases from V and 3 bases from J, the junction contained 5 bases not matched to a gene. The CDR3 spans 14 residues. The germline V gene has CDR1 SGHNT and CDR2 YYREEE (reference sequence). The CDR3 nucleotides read TGTGCCAGCAGCTCGGGACTAGGGGTCTACGAGCAGTACTTC. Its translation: CASSSGLGVYEQYF.

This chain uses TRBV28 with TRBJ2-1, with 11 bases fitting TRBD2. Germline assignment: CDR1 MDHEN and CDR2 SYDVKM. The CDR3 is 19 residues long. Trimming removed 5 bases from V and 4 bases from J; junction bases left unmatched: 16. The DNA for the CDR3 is TGTGCCAGCAGTCCCGGGGGGGTAACTAGCGGGAGTCTTTACAATGAGCAGTTCTTC. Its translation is CASSPGGVTSGSLYNEQFF.

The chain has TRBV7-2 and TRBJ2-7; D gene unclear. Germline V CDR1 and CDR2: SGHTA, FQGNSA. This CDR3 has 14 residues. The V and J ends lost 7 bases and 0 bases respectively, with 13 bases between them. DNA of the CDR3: TGTGCCAGCACCCTTAAAAGCAGCTCCTACGAGCAGTACTTC. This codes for CASTLKSSSYEQYF.

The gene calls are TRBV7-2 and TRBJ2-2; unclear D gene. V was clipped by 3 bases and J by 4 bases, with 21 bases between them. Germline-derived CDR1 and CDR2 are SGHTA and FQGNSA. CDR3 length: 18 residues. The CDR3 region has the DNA TGTGCCAGCAGCTTCACGATAGCACCCCTAGAGATCACCGGGGAGCTGTTTTTT. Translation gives CASSFTIAPLEITGELFF.

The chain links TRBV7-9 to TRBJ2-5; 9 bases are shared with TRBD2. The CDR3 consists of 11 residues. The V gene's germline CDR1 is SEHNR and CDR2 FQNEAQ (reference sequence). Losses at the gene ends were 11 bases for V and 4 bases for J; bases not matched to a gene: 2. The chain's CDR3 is CAGGGVETQYF. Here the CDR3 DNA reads TGTGCCGGCGGGGGGGTAGAGACCCAGTACTTC.

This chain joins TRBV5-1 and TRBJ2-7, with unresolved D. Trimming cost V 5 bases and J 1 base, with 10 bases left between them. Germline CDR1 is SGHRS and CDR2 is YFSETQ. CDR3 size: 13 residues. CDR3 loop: CASRSRESYEQYF. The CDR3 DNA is TGCGCCAGCAGATCCAGAGAATCCTACGAGCAGTACTTC.

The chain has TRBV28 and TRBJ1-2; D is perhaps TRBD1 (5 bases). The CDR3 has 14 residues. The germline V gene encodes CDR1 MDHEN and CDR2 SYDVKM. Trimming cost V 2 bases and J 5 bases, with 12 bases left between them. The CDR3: CASSLPKGPYGYTF. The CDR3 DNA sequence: TGTGCCAGCAGTTTACCCAAGGGGCCGTATGGCTACACCTTC.

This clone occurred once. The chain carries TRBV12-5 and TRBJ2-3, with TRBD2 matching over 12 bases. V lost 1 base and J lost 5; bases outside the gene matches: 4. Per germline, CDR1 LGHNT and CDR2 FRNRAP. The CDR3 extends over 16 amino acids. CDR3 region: CASGLGLAGAGDTQYF. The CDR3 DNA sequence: TGTGCTAGTGGTTTGGGACTAGCGGGAGCGGGAGATACGCAGTATTTT.

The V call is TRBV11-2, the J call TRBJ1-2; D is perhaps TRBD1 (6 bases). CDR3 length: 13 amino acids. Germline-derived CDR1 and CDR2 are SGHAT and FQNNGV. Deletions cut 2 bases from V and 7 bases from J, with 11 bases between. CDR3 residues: CASSLTPGVGYTF. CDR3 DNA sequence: TGTGCCAGCAGCTTAACCCCAGGGGTTGGCTACACCTTC.

Here the CDR3 reads CASSEGGAYNEQFF. In DNA form, the CDR3 reads TGTGCCAGCAGTGAAGGGGGGGCCTACAATGAGCAGTTCTTC. The rearrangement joins TRBV2 to TRBJ2-1; tentatively, D is TRBD2 (6 bases). V was cut by 1 base and J by 2 bases, with 6 bases left in between. The length of the CDR3 is 14 residues. CDR1 is SNHLY and CDR2 is FYNNEI in the germline V gene.

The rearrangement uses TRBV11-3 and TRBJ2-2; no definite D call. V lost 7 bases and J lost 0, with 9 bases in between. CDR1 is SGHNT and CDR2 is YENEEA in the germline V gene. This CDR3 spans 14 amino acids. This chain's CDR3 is CASTLGTNTGELFF. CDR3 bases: TGTGCCAGCACCCTAGGTACGAACACCGGGGAGCTGTTTTTT.

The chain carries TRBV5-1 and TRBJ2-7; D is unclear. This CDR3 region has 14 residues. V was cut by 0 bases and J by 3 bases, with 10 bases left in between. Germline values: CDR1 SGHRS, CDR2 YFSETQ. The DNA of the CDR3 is TGCGCCAGCAGCTTGGGGCGGTCGAACTACGAGCAGTACTTC. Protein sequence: CASSLGRSNYEQYF.

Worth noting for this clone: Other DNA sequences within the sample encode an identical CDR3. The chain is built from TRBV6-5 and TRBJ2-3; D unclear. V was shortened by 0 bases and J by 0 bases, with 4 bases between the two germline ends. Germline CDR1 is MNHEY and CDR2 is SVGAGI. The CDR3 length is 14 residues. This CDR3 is CASSYSDSTDTQYF. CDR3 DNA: TGTGCCAGCAGTTACTCCGACAGCACAGATACGCAGTATTTT.

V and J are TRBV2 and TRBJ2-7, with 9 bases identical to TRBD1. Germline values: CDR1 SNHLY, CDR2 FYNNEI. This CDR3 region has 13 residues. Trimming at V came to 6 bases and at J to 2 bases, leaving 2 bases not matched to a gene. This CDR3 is CASRRDRAYEQYF. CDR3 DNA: TGTGCCAGCAGACGGGACAGGGCCTACGAGCAGTACTTC.

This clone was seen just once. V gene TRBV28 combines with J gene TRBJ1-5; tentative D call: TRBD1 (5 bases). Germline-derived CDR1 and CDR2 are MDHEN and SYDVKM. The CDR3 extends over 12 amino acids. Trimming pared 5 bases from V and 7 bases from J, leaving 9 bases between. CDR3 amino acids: CASSQGLQPQHF. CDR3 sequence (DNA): TGTGCCAGCAGTCAGGGTCTCCAGCCCCAGCATTTT.

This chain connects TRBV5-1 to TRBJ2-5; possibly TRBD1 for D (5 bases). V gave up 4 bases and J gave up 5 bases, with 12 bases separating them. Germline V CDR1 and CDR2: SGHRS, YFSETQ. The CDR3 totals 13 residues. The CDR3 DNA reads TGCGCCAGCAGCACCACAGGACGGGAGACCCAGTACTTC. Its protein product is CASSTTGRETQYF.